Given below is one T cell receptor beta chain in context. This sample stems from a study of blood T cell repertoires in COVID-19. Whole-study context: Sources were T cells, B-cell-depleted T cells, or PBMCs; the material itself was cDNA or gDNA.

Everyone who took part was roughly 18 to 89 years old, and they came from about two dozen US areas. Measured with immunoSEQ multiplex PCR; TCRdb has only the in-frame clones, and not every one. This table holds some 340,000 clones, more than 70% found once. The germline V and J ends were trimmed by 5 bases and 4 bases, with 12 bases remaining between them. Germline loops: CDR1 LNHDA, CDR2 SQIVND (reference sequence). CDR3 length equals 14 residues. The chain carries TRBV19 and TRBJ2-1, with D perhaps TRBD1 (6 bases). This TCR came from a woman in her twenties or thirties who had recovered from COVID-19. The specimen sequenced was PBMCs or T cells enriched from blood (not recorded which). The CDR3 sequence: CASSLRTVYNEQFF. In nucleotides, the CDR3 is TGTGCCAGTAGTCTGCGGACAGTTTACAATGAGCAGTTCTTC.